This TCR beta chain was observed in a study of blood T cell repertoires in COVID-19. Study overall: PBMCs, B-cell-depleted T cells, or T cells were the source of the cDNA or gDNA that made up the material.

The germline gives CDR1 MNHEY, CDR2 SMNVEV (reference sequence). The CDR3 loop spans 14 amino acids. The J segment lost 4 bases and the V segment lost 4 bases, leaving 6 bases of the junction unmatched. Clones were sequenced by immunoSEQ multiplex PCR, and TCRdb holds only the in-frame ones, with some missing. This sample carries under 250,000 clones, 70% to 90% of them seen once, and the ten largest clones take about 5%. Sample: peripheral blood. This chain uses TRBV27 with TRBJ1-2; 7 positions agree with TRBD1. The sequence came from a woman in her thirties or forties with acute or convalescent COVID-19. CDR3 sequence reads: CASSSAGQIYGYTF. The CDR3 nucleotides are TGTGCCAGCAGTTCCGCGGGACAGATCTATGGCTACACCTTC.